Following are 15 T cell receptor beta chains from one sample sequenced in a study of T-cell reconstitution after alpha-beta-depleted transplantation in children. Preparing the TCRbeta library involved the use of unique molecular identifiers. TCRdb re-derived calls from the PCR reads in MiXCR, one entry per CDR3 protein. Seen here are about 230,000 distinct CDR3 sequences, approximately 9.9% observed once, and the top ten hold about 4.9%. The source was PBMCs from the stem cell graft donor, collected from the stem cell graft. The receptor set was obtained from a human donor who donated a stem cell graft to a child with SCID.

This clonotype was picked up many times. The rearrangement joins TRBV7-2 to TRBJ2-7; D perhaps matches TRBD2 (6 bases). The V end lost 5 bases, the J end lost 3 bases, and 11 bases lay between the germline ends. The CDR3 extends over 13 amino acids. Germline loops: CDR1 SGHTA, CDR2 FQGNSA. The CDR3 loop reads CASSPGTYYEQYF. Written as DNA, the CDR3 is TGTGCCAGCAGCCCGGGGACTTACTACGAGCAGTACTTC. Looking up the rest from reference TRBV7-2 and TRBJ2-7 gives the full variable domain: GAGVSQSPSNKVTEKGKDVELRCDPISGHTALYWYRQSLGQGLEFLIYFQGNSAPDKSGLPSDRFSAERTGGSVSTLTIQRTQQEDSAVYLCASSPGTYYEQYFGPGTRLTVT.

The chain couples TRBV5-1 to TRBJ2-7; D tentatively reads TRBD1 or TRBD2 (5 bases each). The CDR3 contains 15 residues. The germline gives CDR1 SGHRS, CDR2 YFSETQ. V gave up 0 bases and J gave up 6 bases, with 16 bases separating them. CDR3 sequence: CASSLGPRGLLEQYF. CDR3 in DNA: TGCGCCAGCAGCTTGGGGCCGAGGGGTCTCCTCGAGCAGTACTTC.

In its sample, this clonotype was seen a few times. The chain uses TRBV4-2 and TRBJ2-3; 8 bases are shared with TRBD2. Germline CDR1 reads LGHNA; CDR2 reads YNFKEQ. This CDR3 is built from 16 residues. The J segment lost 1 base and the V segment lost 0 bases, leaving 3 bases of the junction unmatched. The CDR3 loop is CASSQDPAGGTDTQYF. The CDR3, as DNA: TGTGCCAGCAGCCAAGACCCAGCGGGGGGCACAGATACGCAGTATTTT.

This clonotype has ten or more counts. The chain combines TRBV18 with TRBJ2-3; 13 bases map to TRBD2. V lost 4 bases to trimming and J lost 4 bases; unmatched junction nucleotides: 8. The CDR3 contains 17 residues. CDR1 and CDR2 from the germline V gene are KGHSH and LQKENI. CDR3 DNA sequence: TGTGCCAGCTCACATCAGCGGACTAGCGGGAGAGCAGATACGCAGTATTTT. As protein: CASSHQRTSGRADTQYF.

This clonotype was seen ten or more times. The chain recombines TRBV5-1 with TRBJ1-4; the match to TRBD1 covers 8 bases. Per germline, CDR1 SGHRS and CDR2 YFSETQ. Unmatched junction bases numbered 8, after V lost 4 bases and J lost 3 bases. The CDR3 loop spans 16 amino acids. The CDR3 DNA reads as TGCGCCAGCAGCCTCCGACAGGGGCGGGCTAATGAAAAACTGTTTTTT. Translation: CASSLRQGRANEKLFF. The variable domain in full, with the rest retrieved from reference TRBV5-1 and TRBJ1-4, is KAGVTQTPRYLIKTRGQQVTLSCSPISGHRSVSWYQQTPGQGLQFLFEYFSETQRNKGNFPGRFSGRQFSNSRSEMNVSTLELGDSALYLCASSLRQGRANEKLFFGSGTQLSVL.

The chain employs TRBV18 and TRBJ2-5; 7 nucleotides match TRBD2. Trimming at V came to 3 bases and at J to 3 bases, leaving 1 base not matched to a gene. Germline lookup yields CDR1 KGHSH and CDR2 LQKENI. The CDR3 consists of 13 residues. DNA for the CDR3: TGTGCCAGCTCACCGGGACTAAAAGAGACCCAGTACTTC. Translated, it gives CASSPGLKETQYF. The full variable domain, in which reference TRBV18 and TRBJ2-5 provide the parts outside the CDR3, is NAGVMQNPRHLVRRRGQEARLRCSPMKGHSHVYWYRQLPEEGLKFMVYLQKENIIDESGMPKERFSAEFPKEGPSILRIQQVVRGDSAAYFCASSPGLKETQYFGPGTRLLVL.

CDR3 coding DNA: TGCGCCAGCAACCTAGGACTAGCGGTTAGCACAGATACGCAGTATTTT. Protein product: CASNLGLAVSTDTQYF. V and J are TRBV5-1 and TRBJ2-3, with 10 nucleotides matching TRBD2. CDR1 is SGHRS and CDR2 is YFSETQ in the germline V gene. J lost 0 bases, V lost 6 bases, and 7 bases had no gene match. The CDR3 is 16 residues long.

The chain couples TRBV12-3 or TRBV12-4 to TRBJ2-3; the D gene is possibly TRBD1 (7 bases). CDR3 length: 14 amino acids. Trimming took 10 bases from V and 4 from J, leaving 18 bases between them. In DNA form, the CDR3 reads TGTGCCACCCACCAGGGGGGAGGCGCAGATACGCAGTATTTT. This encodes CATHQGGGADTQYF.

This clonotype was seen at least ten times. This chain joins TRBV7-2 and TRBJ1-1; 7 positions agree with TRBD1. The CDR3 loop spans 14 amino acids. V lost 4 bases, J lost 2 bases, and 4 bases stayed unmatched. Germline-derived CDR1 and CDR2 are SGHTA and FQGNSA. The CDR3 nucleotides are TGTGCCAGCAGCTCCAGGGGGGCCAACACTGAAGCTTTCTTT. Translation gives CASSSRGANTEAFF. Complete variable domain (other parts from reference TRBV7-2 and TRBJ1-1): GAGVSQSPSNKVTEKGKDVELRCDPISGHTALYWYRQSLGQGLEFLIYFQGNSAPDKSGLPSDRFSAERTGGSVSTLTIQRTQQEDSAVYLCASSSRGANTEAFFGQGTRLTVV.

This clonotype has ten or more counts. CDR3 nucleotide sequence: TGTGCCAGCAGCCAAGATGGGCGGGGGATTCAAGAGACCCAGTACTTC. It is translated as CASSQDGRGIQETQYF. This chain uses TRBV4-2 with TRBJ2-5, with 7 nucleotides matching TRBD2. This CDR3 is 16 amino acids long. Germline V gives CDR1 LGHNA, CDR2 YNFKEQ. V was pared by 0 bases and J by 2 bases, with 6 bases of the junction left unmatched.

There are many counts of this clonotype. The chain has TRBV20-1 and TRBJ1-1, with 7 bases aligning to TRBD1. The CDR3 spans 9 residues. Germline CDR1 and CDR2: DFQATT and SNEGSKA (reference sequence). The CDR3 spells CSPGGSNFF. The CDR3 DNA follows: TGCAGCCCAGGGGGATCAAATTTCTTT.

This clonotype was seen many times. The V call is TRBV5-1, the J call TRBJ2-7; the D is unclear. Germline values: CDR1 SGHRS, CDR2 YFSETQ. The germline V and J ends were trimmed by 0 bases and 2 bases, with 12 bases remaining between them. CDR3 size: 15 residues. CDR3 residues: CASSLDPGFTYEQYF. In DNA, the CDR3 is TGCGCCAGCAGCTTGGACCCAGGCTTTACCTACGAGCAGTACTTC.

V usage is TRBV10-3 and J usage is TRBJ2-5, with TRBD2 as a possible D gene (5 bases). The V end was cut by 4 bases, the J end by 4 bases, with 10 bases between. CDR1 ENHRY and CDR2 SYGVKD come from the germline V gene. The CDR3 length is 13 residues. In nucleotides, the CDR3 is TGTGCCATCAGTGTCCGGGGAGTAGAGACCCAGTACTTC. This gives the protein CAISVRGVETQYF.

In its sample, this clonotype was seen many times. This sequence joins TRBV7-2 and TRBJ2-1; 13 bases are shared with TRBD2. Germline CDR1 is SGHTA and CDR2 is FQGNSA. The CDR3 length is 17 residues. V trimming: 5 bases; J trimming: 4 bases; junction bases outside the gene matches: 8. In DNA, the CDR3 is TGTGCCAGCAGCCTCAACCCGGGACTAGCGGGGTACAATGAGCAGTTCTTC. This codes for CASSLNPGLAGYNEQFF.

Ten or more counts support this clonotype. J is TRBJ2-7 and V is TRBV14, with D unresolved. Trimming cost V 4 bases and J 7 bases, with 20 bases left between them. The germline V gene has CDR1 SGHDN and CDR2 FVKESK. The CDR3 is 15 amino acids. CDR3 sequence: CASSRGSSSWWEQYF. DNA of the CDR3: TGTGCCAGCAGCCGAGGCAGCTCCTCTTGGTGGGAGCAGTACTTC.